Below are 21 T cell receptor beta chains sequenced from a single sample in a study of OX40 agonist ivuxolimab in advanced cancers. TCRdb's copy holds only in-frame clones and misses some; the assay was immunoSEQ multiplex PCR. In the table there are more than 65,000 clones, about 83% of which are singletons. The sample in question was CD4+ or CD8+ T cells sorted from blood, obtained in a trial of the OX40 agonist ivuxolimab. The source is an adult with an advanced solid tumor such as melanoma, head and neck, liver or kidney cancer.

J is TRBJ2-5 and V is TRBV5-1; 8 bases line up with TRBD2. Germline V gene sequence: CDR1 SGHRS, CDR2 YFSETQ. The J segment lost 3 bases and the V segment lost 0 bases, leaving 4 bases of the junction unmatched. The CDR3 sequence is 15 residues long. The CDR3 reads CASSLVGRAEETQYF. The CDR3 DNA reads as TGCGCCAGCAGCTTGGTCGGGAGGGCCGAAGAGACCCAGTACTTC.

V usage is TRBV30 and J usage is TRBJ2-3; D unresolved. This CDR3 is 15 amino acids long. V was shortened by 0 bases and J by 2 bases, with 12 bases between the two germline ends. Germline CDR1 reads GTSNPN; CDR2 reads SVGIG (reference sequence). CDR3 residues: CAWSVPLTNTDTQYF. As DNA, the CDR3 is TGTGCCTGGAGTGTCCCTCTGACAAACACAGATACGCAGTATTTT.

The CDR3 DNA reads as TGTGCCAGCAGTTACCGAGACAGGAACTATGGCTACACCTTC. It is translated as CASSYRDRNYGYTF. The V call is TRBV6-5, the J call TRBJ1-2; D is possibly TRBD1 (6 bases). CDR1 and CDR2 (germline): MNHEY, SVGAGI. The CDR3 runs 14 residues. V lost 2 bases and J 2 bases, leaving 9 bases between the germline ends.

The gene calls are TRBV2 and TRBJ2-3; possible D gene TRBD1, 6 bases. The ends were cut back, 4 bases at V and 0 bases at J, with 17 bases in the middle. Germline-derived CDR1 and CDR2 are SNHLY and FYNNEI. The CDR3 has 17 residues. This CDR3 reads CASSGARGLISTDTQYF. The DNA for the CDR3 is TGTGCCAGCAGTGGGGCCAGGGGATTAATCAGCACAGATACGCAGTATTTT.

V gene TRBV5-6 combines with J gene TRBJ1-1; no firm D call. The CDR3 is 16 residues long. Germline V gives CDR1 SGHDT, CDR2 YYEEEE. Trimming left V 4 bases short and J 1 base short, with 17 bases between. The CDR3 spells CASSPSDWRRNTEAFF. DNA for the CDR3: TGTGCCAGCAGCCCTTCCGATTGGAGGAGGAACACTGAAGCTTTCTTT.

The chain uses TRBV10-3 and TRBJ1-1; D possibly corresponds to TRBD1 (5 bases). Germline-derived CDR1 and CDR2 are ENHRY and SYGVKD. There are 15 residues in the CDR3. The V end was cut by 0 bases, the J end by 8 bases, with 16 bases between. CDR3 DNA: TGTGCCATCAGTGAGTCTGGGGGGAGAACTGGGGAAGCTTTCTTT. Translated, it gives CAISESGGRTGEAFF.

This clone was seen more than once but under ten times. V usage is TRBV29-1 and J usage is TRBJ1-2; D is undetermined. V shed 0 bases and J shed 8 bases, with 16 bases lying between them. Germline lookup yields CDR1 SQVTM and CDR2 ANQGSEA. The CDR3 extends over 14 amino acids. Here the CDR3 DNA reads TGCAGCGTTGAAGATAGAATGGCCCTTAGGGGCTACACCTTC. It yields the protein CSVEDRMALRGYTF.

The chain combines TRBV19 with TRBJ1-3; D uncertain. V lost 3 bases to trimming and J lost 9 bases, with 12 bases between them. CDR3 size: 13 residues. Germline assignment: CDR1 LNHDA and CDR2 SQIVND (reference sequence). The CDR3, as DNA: TGTGCCAGTAGTATTACAGCTCATCGCACCATATATTTT. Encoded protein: CASSITAHRTIYF.

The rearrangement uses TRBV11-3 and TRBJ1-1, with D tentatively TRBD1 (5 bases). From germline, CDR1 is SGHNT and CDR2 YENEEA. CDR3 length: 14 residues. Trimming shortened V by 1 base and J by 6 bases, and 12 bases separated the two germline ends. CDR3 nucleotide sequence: TGTGCCAGCAGCTTAGTGGGAGGGGCCGCTGAAGCTTTCTTT. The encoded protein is CASSLVGGAAEAFF.

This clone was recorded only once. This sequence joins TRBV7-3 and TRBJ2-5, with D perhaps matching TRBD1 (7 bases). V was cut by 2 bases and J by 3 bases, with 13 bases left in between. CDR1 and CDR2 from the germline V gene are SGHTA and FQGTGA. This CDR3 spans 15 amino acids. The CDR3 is CASSLVGRGEETQYF. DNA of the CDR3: TGTGCCAGCAGCTTAGTCGGCAGGGGGGAAGAGACCCAGTACTTC.

The CDR3 DNA follows: TGTGCCAGCAGCAAGGGACAGGGAAGGCATTCTGGAAACACCATATATTTT. It translates to CASSKGQGRHSGNTIYF. The chain carries TRBV7-6 and TRBJ1-3, with 9 positions matching TRBD1. Germline V gene sequence: CDR1 SGHVS, CDR2 FNYEAQ. Trimming cost V 5 bases and J 1 base; bases outside gene matches: 9. The CDR3 runs to 17 residues.

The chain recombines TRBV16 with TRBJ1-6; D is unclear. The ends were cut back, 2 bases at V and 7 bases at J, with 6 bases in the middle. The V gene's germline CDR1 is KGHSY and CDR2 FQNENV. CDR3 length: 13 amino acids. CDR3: CASSQPGNSPLHF. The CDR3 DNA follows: TGTGCCAGCAGCCAACCCGGAAATTCACCCCTCCACTTT.

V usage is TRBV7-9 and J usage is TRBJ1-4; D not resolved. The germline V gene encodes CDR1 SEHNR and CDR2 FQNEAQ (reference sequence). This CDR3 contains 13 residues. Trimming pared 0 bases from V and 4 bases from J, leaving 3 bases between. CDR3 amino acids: CASSLANNEKLFF. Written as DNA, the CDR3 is TGTGCCAGCAGCTTAGCGAATAATGAAAAACTGTTTTTT.

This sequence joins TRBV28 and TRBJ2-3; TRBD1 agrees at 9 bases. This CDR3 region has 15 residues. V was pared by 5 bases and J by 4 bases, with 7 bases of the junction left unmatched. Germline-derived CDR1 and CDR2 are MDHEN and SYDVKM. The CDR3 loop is CASSGGQGGPDTQYF. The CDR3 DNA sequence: TGTGCCAGCAGTGGGGGACAGGGAGGACCAGATACGCAGTATTTT.

CDR3 sequence (DNA): TGCAGCGTCTGGAGACAGGGCTTCATGAACACTGAAGCTTTCTTT. It is translated as CSVWRQGFMNTEAFF. The chain carries TRBV29-1 and TRBJ1-1; 7 nucleotides line up with TRBD1. Germline trimming cut 6 bases from V and 0 bases from J; bases unmatched to any gene: 10. This CDR3 comprises 15 residues. Germline-derived CDR1 and CDR2 are SQVTM and ANQGSEA.

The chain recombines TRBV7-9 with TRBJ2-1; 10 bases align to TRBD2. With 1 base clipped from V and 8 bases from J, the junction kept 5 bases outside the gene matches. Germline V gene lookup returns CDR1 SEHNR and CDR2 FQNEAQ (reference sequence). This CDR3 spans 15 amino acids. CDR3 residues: CASSLGLAGDDEQFF. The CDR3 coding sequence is TGTGCCAGCAGCTTAGGGCTAGCGGGAGACGATGAGCAGTTCTTC.

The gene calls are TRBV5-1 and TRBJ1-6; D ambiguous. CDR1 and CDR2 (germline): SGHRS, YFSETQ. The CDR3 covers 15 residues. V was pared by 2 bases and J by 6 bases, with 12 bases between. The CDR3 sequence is CASSLQTAGNSPLHF. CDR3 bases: TGCGCCAGCAGCTTACAGACTGCGGGTAATTCACCCCTCCACTTT.

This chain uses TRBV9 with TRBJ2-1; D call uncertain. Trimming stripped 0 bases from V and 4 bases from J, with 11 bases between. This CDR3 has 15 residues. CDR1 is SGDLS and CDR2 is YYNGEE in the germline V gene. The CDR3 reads CASSVDDGWYNEQFF. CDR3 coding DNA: TGTGCCAGCAGCGTAGACGACGGATGGTACAATGAGCAGTTCTTC.

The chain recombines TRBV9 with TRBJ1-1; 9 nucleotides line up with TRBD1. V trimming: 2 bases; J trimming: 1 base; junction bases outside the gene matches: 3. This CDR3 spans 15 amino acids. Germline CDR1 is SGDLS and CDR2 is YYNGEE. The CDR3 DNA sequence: TGTGCCAGCAGCGTGGGACAGGGAAGGAACACTGAAGCTTTCTTT. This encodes CASSVGQGRNTEAFF.

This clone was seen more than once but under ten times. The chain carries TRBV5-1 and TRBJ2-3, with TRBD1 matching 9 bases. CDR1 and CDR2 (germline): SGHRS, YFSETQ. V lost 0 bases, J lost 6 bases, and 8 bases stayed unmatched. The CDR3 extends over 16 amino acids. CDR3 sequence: CASSLALGQGRDTQYF. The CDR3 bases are TGCGCCAGCAGCTTGGCCCTTGGACAGGGGAGGGATACGCAGTATTTT.

For the CDR3, the DNA is TGTGCCAGCAGCCAAGATTTGAGACGGACAGACGCCGGGGAGCTGTTTTTT. This encodes CASSQDLRRTDAGELFF. The chain combines TRBV4-2 with TRBJ2-2, with D possibly matching TRBD1 (6 bases). The CDR3 is 17 amino acids. Germline-derived CDR1 and CDR2 are LGHNA and YNFKEQ. V was trimmed by 0 bases and J by 6 bases, leaving 17 bases between them.